This TCR beta chain was identified during a study of blood T cell repertoires in COVID-19. CDR3 length: 12 amino acids. V was clipped by 8 bases and J by 7 bases; unmatched bases: 7. Germline V CDR1 and CDR2: MDHEN, SYDVKM. TCRdb's table, derived via immunoSEQ multiplex PCR, lists solely in-frame clones and lacks some. The sample contains roughly 400,000 clones, about 90% of which appear only once. This clone was detected a few times. This chain joins TRBV28 and TRBJ1-2; 7 bases are a match to TRBD1. The material sequenced was PBMCs or T cells enriched from blood (not recorded which). This receptor was identified in a man aged 18-30 years who had recovered from COVID-19. The CDR3 loop reads CASGTGVSGYTF. In DNA form, the CDR3 reads TGTGCCAGCGGTACAGGGGTAAGTGGCTACACCTTC.